These 31 T cell receptor beta chains were all obtained from the same sample, sequenced in a study of T cells in Graves' hyperthyroidism and ophthalmopathy. Amplified regions were TCR beta CDR3 sequences from RNA transcripts. Carried out on the TCR CDR3, a first-round RT-PCR used the HTBI primer set. TCRdb re-called the multiplex PCR reads with MiXCR, one entry per CDR3 protein. This table has hundreds of thousands of distinct CDR3 sequences, 16% appearing once. Sequenced material: blood. These receptors originate from a woman aged 18-30 years with Graves' hyperthyroidism.

This clonotype was counted many times. The chain combines TRBV3-1 with TRBJ2-1; 9 bases align to TRBD2. V shed 4 bases, J shed 3 bases, and the junction held 4 bases outside the gene matches. The CDR3 sequence is 15 residues long. Germline lookup yields CDR1 LGHDT and CDR2 YNNKEL (reference sequence). The chain's CDR3 is CASSLGGGVYNEQFF. The CDR3 bases are TGTGCCAGCAGCCTGGGCGGGGGGGTCTACAATGAGCAGTTCTTC.

The genes are TRBV6-2 or TRBV6-3 and TRBJ1-3, with a tentative D call TRBD1 (5 bases). This CDR3 is 16 amino acids long. Between the trimmed V and J ends, which lost 2 bases and 0 bases, there was a span of 11 bases. The germline CDR1 and CDR2 sequences are MNHEY and SVGEGT. CDR3 in DNA: TGTGCCAGCAGTTACACGGGACCGACCTCTGGAAACACCATATATTTT. It specifies CASSYTGPTSGNTIYF.

This clonotype was detected only a few times. This sequence joins TRBV7-3 and TRBJ1-5; TRBD1 is a possible D gene (5 bases). CDR3 length: 19 residues. From germline, CDR1 is SGHTA and CDR2 FQGTGA. With 5 bases removed from V and 0 bases from J, the gap between germline ends came to 23 bases. The CDR3 is CASSASGTEKNYSNQPQHF. The CDR3 nucleotides read TGTGCCAGCAGCGCTTCCGGGACGGAAAAAAACTATAGCAATCAGCCCCAGCATTTT.

This clonotype was observed at least ten times. The chain links TRBV3-1 to TRBJ1-1, with D tentatively TRBD1 (5 bases). V dropped 1 base and J dropped 7 bases, with 16 bases sitting between them. The CDR3 covers 15 residues. CDR1 and CDR2 from the germline V gene are LGHDT and YNNKEL (reference sequence). The CDR3 here is CASSQGWAGMVEAFF. CDR3 nucleotide sequence: TGTGCCAGCAGCCAAGGTTGGGCAGGGATGGTTGAAGCTTTCTTT.

In this sample, this clonotype turned up a few times. CDR3 nucleotide sequence: TGCAGTGCTAAGGCAGGGCGTAACACAGATACGCAGTATTTT. As protein: CSAKAGRNTDTQYF. The chain joins TRBV20-1 to TRBJ2-3; D is perhaps TRBD1 (5 bases). The CDR3 runs 14 residues. The germline gives CDR1 DFQATT, CDR2 SNEGSKA (reference sequence). The V end lost 4 bases, the J end lost 2 bases, and 13 bases lay between the germline ends.

This clonotype appeared many times. The chain carries TRBV6-6 and TRBJ2-1, with 9 nucleotides matching TRBD2. V was pared by 2 bases and J by 9 bases, with 8 bases of the junction left unmatched. Per germline, CDR1 MNHNY and CDR2 SVGAGI (reference sequence). CDR3 length equals 15 residues. The CDR3 here is CASSYTAGGPGEQFF. CDR3 nucleotide sequence: TGTGCCAGCAGTTACACTGCGGGGGGGCCAGGTGAGCAGTTCTTC.

This clonotype was seen ten or more times. The V call is TRBV7-8, the J call TRBJ2-3; 11 positions match TRBD2. Germline V gene lookup returns CDR1 SGHVS and CDR2 FQNEAQ. The trim removed 5 bases at V and 4 bases at J, leaving 8 bases unmatched. The CDR3 loop spans 16 amino acids. The CDR3 loop reads CASSDTSGRLSDTQYF. CDR3 nucleotide sequence: TGTGCCAGCAGCGACACTAGCGGGAGATTATCAGATACGCAGTATTTT.

On this clonotype itself: One end of the junction fails to match germline, which may point to a read error. This chain joins TRBV12-5 and TRBJ2-1; TRBD1 agrees at 8 bases. This CDR3 comprises 20 residues. The germline gives CDR1 LGHNT, CDR2 FRNRAP. The CDR3 bases are TGTGCTAGTGGTTTGGTAGGGGCAGGGGGCTCCCTCATTCGCTACAATGAGCAGTCCTTC. Residues: CASGLVGAGGSLIRYNEQSF. Based on the CDR3 plus reference TRBV12-5 and TRBJ2-1, the full variable domain is DARVTQTPRHKVTEMGQEVTMRCQPILGHNTVFWYRQTMMQGLELLAYFRNRAPLDDSGMPKDRFSAEMPDATLATLKIQPSEPRDSAVYFCASGLVGAGGSLIRYNEQSFGPGTRLTVL.

This clonotype was detected many times. The chain is built from TRBV12-3 or TRBV12-4 and TRBJ2-7, with 7 bases lining up with TRBD1. CDR3 size: 14 residues. V was pared by 9 bases and J by 0 bases, with 8 bases of the junction left unmatched. The CDR3 reads CASSDRSSSYEQYF. The CDR3, as DNA: TGTGCCAGTTCGGACAGGAGTAGCTCCTACGAGCAGTACTTC.

This clonotype came up many times. The V gene is TRBV28, the J gene TRBJ2-4, with D maybe TRBD1 (6 bases). CDR1 and CDR2 (germline): MDHEN, SYDVKM. The CDR3 is 13 amino acids. V lost 7 bases, J lost 4 bases, and 11 bases lay in between. CDR3 loop: CASMGQGKNIQYF. DNA of the CDR3: TGTGCCAGCATGGGGCAGGGGAAAAACATTCAGTACTTC.

The V and J genes are TRBV6-5 and TRBJ2-5, with 8 bases lining up with TRBD1. The junction had 7 bases not matched to a gene; V was cut back by 2 bases and J by 5 bases. The CDR3 covers 15 residues. Germline V gene data show CDR1 as MNHEY and CDR2 as SVGAGI. CDR3 bases: TGTGCCAGCAGTTACCTGGACAGGGTGCGGGAGACCCAGTACTTC. Encoded protein: CASSYLDRVRETQYF.

This clonotype was found many times. The chain combines TRBV3-1 with TRBJ1-1; TRBD1 agrees at 8 bases. The germline gives CDR1 LGHDT, CDR2 YNNKEL (reference sequence). V was pared by 6 bases and J by 6 bases, with 6 bases of the junction left unmatched. The CDR3 spans 13 residues. The DNA for the CDR3 is TGTGCCAGCAGTCAGACAGGGGATGCTGAAGCTTTCTTT. Protein: CASSQTGDAEAFF.

Ten or more counts support this clonotype. V usage is TRBV24-1 and J usage is TRBJ2-1; D not certain. The CDR3 consists of 15 residues. Germline V CDR1 and CDR2: KGHDR, SFDVKD. Trimming removed 7 bases at V and 6 bases at J, with 18 bases between. The CDR3 coding sequence is TGTGCCACCAGGGCCGGGCTAAAAGGACGCAATGAGCAGTTCTTC. It codes for CATRAGLKGRNEQFF.

The chain employs TRBV10-3 and TRBJ1-2, with no clear D. CDR3 size: 15 residues. Germline V CDR1 and CDR2: ENHRY, SYGVKD. The ends were cut back, 3 bases at V and 2 bases at J, with 13 bases in the middle. Written as DNA, the CDR3 is TGTGCCATCAGTGACCCCTTGGAGGCAAACTATGGCTACACCTTC. This translates into CAISDPLEANYGYTF.

The sample holds many counts of this clonotype. V and J are TRBV30 and TRBJ2-1, with D perhaps TRBD2 (6 bases). From germline, CDR1 is GTSNPN and CDR2 SVGIG (reference sequence). The length of the CDR3 is 15 residues. V was shortened by 5 bases and J by 3 bases, with 17 bases between the two germline ends. For the CDR3, the DNA is TGTGCCTGGTCCCGGGCCGGGAGAGACTACAATGAGCAGTTCTTC. As protein: CAWSRAGRDYNEQFF.

In its sample, this clonotype was seen many times. V gene TRBV28 combines with J gene TRBJ2-7; D gene uncertain. Germline-derived CDR1 and CDR2 are MDHEN and SYDVKM. Trimming shortened V by 3 bases and J by 5 bases, and 17 bases separated the two germline ends. The CDR3 runs to 15 residues. For the CDR3, the DNA is TGTGCCAGCAGTTTCTTGGTGTCCCCTCCCAACGAGCAGTACTTC. This sequence encodes CASSFLVSPPNEQYF. The variable domain in full, with the rest retrieved from reference TRBV28 and TRBJ2-7, is DVKVTQSSRYLVKRTGEKVFLECVQDMDHENMFWYRQDPGLGLRLIYFSYDVKMKEKGDIPEGYSVSREKKERFSLILESASTNQTSMYLCASSFLVSPPNEQYFGPGTRLTVT.

This clonotype was found many times. The chain recombines TRBV7-2 with TRBJ1-2, with D unclear. V lost 7 bases, J lost 8 bases, and 14 bases lay in between. The germline V gene has CDR1 SGHTA and CDR2 FQGNSA. CDR3 length equals 12 residues. CDR3 DNA sequence: TGTGCCAGCACCAGCGGGTTCCAAGGCTACACCTTC. Residues: CASTSGFQGYTF.

This clonotype was observed at least ten times. This chain uses TRBV10-3 with TRBJ2-7; 8 bases map to TRBD1. Germline values: CDR1 ENHRY, CDR2 SYGVKD. This CDR3 is built from 13 residues. The ends lost 5 bases at V and 4 bases at J; junction bases unmatched: 4. The CDR3 region has the DNA TGTGCCATCAGTAGGACAGGGCGATACGAGCAGTACTTC. The encoded protein is CAISRTGRYEQYF.

This clonotype appeared many times. The CDR3 loop reads CASSFGTSGRAYQETQYF. For the CDR3, the DNA is TGTGCCAGCAGCTTTGGGACTAGCGGGAGGGCTTACCAAGAGACCCAGTACTTC. The J gene is TRBJ2-5, the V gene TRBV7-8; 16 bases map to TRBD2. The length of the CDR3 is 18 residues. J was trimmed by 0 bases and V by 3 bases; bases with no gene match: 4. CDR1 is SGHVS and CDR2 is FQNEAQ in the germline V gene.

This clonotype was picked up a small number of times. The chain's CDR3 is CSARGLGPGDNSPLHF. The CDR3 DNA reads TGCAGTGCTAGAGGCTTAGGGCCAGGGGATAATTCACCCCTCCACTTT. V and J are TRBV20-1 and TRBJ1-6, with D possibly matching TRBD1 (6 bases). This CDR3 region has 16 residues. Germline V gene data show CDR1 as DFQATT and CDR2 as SNEGSKA (reference sequence). V lost 1 base and J lost 5, with 15 bases in between.

In its sample, this clonotype was seen a few times. The V call is TRBV5-6, the J call TRBJ2-4; 9 nucleotides agree with TRBD1. Trimming cost V 4 bases and J 7 bases; bases outside gene matches: 12. CDR3 length equals 16 residues. Germline CDR1 reads SGHDT; CDR2 reads YYEEEE. The CDR3 bases are TGTGCCAGCAGCCCCACCCCCGGGACAGGGTGGAACATTCAGTACTTC. Encoded protein: CASSPTPGTGWNIQYF. Based on the CDR3 plus reference TRBV5-6 and TRBJ2-4, the full variable domain is DAGVTQSPTHLIKTRGQQVTLRCSPKSGHDTVSWYQQALGQGPQFIFQYYEEEERQRGNFPDRFSGHQFPNYSSELNVNALLLGDSALYLCASSPTPGTGWNIQYFGAGTRLSVL.

This clonotype was counted at least ten times. The chain joins TRBV6-5 to TRBJ1-2; 9 bases line up with TRBD1. CDR1 is MNHEY, CDR2 SVGAGI, per germline. CDR3 length equals 16 residues. V dropped 2 bases and J dropped 5; count of bases not matched to a gene: 9. CDR3 residues: CASSYITGGARYGYTF. The DNA for the CDR3 is TGTGCCAGCAGTTACATAACAGGGGGCGCTCGTTATGGCTACACCTTC.

In this sample, this clonotype turned up many times. The chain recombines TRBV28 with TRBJ1-6; D might be TRBD1 (6 bases). This CDR3 contains 16 residues. Deletions cut 5 bases from V and 11 bases from J, with 22 bases between. CDR1 and CDR2 (germline): MDHEN, SYDVKM. The CDR3 here is CASSPQTGIRIPPLHF. The CDR3 DNA reads TGTGCCAGCAGTCCTCAGACAGGAATCAGAATTCCACCCCTCCACTTT.

In its sample, this clonotype was seen many times. V and J are TRBV6-1 and TRBJ2-7, with D possibly TRBD2 on 6 matching bases. Trimming removed 7 bases from V and 1 base from J, with 20 bases in between. Germline V CDR1 and CDR2: MNHNS, SASEGT. The CDR3 runs 16 residues. Here the CDR3 DNA reads TGTGCCAGCACGGCCGCACCTGATGGAGGGTCCTACGAGCAGTACTTC. Amino acid sequence: CASTAAPDGGSYEQYF.

The chain joins TRBV10-2 to TRBJ2-7, with unresolved D. Per the germline V gene, CDR1 is WSHSY and CDR2 is SAAADI. This CDR3 has 11 residues. V shed 8 bases and J shed 3 bases, with 8 bases lying between them. The CDR3 sequence is CASASNYEQYF. The CDR3 region has the DNA TGCGCCAGCGCCTCAAACTACGAGCAGTACTTC.

This chain uses TRBV7-9 with TRBJ2-7; D remains ambiguous. The CDR3 contains 13 residues. V shed 3 bases and J shed 4 bases, with 10 bases lying between them. Looked up from germline, CDR1 is SEHNR and CDR2 is FQNEAQ (reference sequence). In DNA form, the CDR3 reads TGTGCCAGCAGCTTCGGTTACGGATACGAGCAGTACTTC. Translating gives CASSFGYGYEQYF.

The chain combines TRBV12-3 or TRBV12-4 with TRBJ2-1; 8 bases match TRBD2. Trimming at V came to 2 bases and at J to 4 bases, leaving 4 bases not matched to a gene. The CDR3 sequence is 15 residues long. The CDR3, as DNA: TGTGCCAGCAGTTTACCTAGCGGGCTATACAATGAGCAGTTCTTC. Protein product: CASSLPSGLYNEQFF.

This clonotype was seen repeatedly, ten times or more. The rearrangement uses TRBV12-5 and TRBJ2-1; 7 nucleotides line up with TRBD1. The CDR3 is 18 residues long. Looked up from germline, CDR1 is LGHNT and CDR2 is FRNRAP. V shed 1 base, J shed 0 bases, and the junction held 9 bases outside the gene matches. This chain's CDR3 is CASGLARDRRGSYNEQFF. CDR3 sequence (DNA): TGTGCTAGTGGTTTGGCCCGGGACAGACGAGGCTCCTACAATGAGCAGTTCTTC.

This clonotype showed up many times. The rearrangement joins TRBV28 to TRBJ2-3; 14 bases match TRBD2. CDR1 is MDHEN and CDR2 is SYDVKM in the germline V gene. V lost 6 bases and J lost 6; bases outside the gene matches: 17. The CDR3 loop spans 19 amino acids. CDR3 sequence (DNA): TGTGCCAGCAGCCTCATCACCGGGACTAGCGGGGGTGTTAGGGATACGCAGTATTTT. As protein: CASSLITGTSGGVRDTQYF. The full variable domain, its missing parts supplied by reference TRBV28 and TRBJ2-3, is DVKVTQSSRYLVKRTGEKVFLECVQDMDHENMFWYRQDPGLGLRLIYFSYDVKMKEKGDIPEGYSVSREKKERFSLILESASTNQTSMYLCASSLITGTSGGVRDTQYFGPGTRLTVL.

This chain links TRBV2 with TRBJ1-4, with D possibly being TRBD1 (6 bases). The CDR3 is 13 amino acids. Deletions cut 4 bases from V and 8 bases from J, with 11 bases between. From germline, CDR1 is SNHLY and CDR2 FYNNEI. The CDR3 here is CASSGGAQEKLFF. The CDR3 nucleotides are TGTGCCAGCAGTGGGGGGGCGCAGGAAAAACTGTTTTTT.

The gene calls are TRBV9 and TRBJ1-5, with 12 bases aligning to TRBD1. In germline, CDR1 is SGDLS, CDR2 YYNGEE. The CDR3 is made up of 19 amino acids. V was clipped by 3 bases and J by 2 bases; unmatched bases: 12. Written as DNA, the CDR3 is TGTGCCAGCAGCGACTCCAGTGGGACAGGGGGCATCGGCAATCAGCCCCAGCATTTT. This sequence encodes CASSDSSGTGGIGNQPQHF.